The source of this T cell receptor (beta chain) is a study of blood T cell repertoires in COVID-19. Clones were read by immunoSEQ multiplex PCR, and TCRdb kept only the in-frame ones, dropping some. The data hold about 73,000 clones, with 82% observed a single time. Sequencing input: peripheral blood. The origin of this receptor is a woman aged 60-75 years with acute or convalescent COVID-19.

CDR3 in DNA: TGTGCCAGCAGTCAAAGACAGATCGTATCACCCCTCCACTTT. Protein product: CASSQRQIVSPLHF. The chain is built from TRBV6-5 and TRBJ1-6; a possible D gene is TRBD1 (5 bases). Germline V CDR1 and CDR2: MNHEY, SVGAGI. The ends were cut back, 5 bases at V and 10 bases at J, with 15 bases in the middle. The CDR3 has 14 amino acids.